These 6 T cell receptor beta chains share one sample of origin, sequenced in a study of blood T cell repertoires in COVID-19. Clones were sequenced by immunoSEQ multiplex PCR, and TCRdb holds only the in-frame ones, with some missing. Of about 320,000 clones in the sample, 90% to 95% were seen once. Sequencing was done on a sample of PBMCs or T cells enriched from blood (not recorded which). The receptors were sampled from a woman aged 25 to 39 who had been exposed to COVID-19.

The chain joins TRBV7-2 to TRBJ2-3; the match to TRBD2 covers 11 bases. V gave up 5 bases and J gave up 7 bases; unmatched junction bases: 11. This CDR3 is 16 amino acids long. CDR1 and CDR2 from the germline V gene are SGHTA and FQGNSA. The CDR3 protein is CASSGNSGGAGNTQYF. CDR3 nucleotides: TGTGCCAGCAGCGGCAATAGCGGGGGGGCGGGAAATACGCAGTATTTT.

V is TRBV7-9 and J is TRBJ2-7; TRBD2 is a possible D gene (6 bases). Germline V gives CDR1 SEHNR, CDR2 FQNEAQ (reference sequence). The length of the CDR3 is 14 residues. V was clipped by 5 bases and J by 7 bases, with 18 bases between them. The CDR3 sequence: CASSHAIGRREQYF. As DNA, the CDR3 is TGTGCCAGCAGCCACGCGATTGGGAGGCGGGAGCAGTACTTC.

V is TRBV6-5 and J is TRBJ1-6; 8 bases agree with TRBD1. V lost 4 bases and J lost 9; bases outside the gene matches: 5. The germline gives CDR1 MNHEY, CDR2 SVGAGI. The CDR3 length is 14 residues. CDR3 sequence: CASSWDRLISPLHF. The CDR3, as DNA: TGTGCCAGCAGTTGGGACAGGTTAATTTCACCCCTCCACTTT.

The rearrangement uses TRBV11-2 and TRBJ1-2; D possibly corresponds to TRBD1 (5 bases). The CDR3 runs to 13 residues. Germline V lookup: CDR1 SGHAT, CDR2 FQNNGV. Trimming cost V 1 base and J 3 bases, with 6 bases left between them. CDR3 DNA: TGTGCCAGCAGCTTAGCGGGGGACTATGGCTACACCTTC. As protein: CASSLAGDYGYTF.

The V call is TRBV5-5, the J call TRBJ2-3, with 11 bases matching TRBD2. V gave up 1 base and J gave up 0 bases; unmatched junction bases: 7. Germline V CDR1 and CDR2: SGHKS, YYEKEE (reference sequence). The CDR3 sequence is 18 residues long. CDR3 amino acids: CASSLKTSGGPSTDTQYF. CDR3 in DNA: TGTGCCAGCAGCTTGAAAACTAGCGGGGGACCTAGCACAGATACGCAGTATTTT.

The chain carries TRBV7-9 and TRBJ1-5; D uncertain. The CDR3 extends over 13 amino acids. V was clipped by 7 bases and J by 4 bases, with 11 bases between them. CDR1 and CDR2 (germline): SEHNR, FQNEAQ (reference sequence). CDR3 in amino acids: CASTGPENQPQHF. In DNA, the CDR3 is TGTGCCAGCACTGGGCCAGAGAATCAGCCCCAGCATTTT.